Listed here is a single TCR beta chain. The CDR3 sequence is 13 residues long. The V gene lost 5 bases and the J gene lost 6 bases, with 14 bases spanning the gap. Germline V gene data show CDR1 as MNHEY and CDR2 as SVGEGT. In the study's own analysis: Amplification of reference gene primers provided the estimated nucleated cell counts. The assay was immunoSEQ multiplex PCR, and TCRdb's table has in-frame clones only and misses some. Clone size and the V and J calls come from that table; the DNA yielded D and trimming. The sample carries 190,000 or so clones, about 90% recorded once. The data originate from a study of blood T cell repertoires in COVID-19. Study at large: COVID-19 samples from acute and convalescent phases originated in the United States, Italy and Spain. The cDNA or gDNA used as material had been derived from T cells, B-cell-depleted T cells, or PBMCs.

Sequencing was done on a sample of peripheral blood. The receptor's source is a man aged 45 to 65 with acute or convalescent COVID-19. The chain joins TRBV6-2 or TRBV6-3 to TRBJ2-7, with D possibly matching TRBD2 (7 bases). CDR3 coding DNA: TGTGCCAGCAGTAATGCGGGGGCTAGCGAGCAGTACTTC. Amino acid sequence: CASSNAGASEQYF.